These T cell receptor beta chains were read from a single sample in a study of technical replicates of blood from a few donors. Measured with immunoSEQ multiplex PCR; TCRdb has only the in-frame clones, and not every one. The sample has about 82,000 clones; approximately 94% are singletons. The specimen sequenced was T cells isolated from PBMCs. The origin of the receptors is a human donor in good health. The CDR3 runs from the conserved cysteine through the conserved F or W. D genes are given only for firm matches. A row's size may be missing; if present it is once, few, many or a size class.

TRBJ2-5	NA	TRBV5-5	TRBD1	TGTGCCAGCAGCTCCGGGGGACAGGAAAAAGAGACCCAGTACTTC	CASSSGGQEKETQYF
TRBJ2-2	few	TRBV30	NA	TGTGCCTGGAGTGTAGATTTCGGTATATCCGGGGAGCTGTTTTTT	CAWSVDFGISGELFF
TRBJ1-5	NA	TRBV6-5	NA	TGTGCCAGCAGTTTCCAGGCAAATCAGCCCCAGCATTTT	CASSFQANQPQHF
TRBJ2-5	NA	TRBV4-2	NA	TGTGCCAGCAGCGGCCAGGTCCAAGAGACCCAGTACTTC	CASSGQVQETQYF
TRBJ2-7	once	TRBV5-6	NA	TGTGCCAGCAGCTTGGCCGGGGGAGAGTACGAGCAGTACTTC	CASSLAGGEYEQYF
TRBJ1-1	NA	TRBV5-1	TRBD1	TGCGCCAGCAGCTTAAGGCCAGGGGGCACTGAAGCTTTCTTT	CASSLRPGGTEAFF
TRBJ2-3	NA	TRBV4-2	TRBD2	TGTGCCAGCAGCCAAGGGGGGGGTGTAGATACGCAGTATTTT	CASSQGGGVDTQYF
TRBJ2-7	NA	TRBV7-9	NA	TGTGCCAGCAGCTCGTCCCACTTCCACGAGCAGTACTTC	CASSSSHFHEQYF
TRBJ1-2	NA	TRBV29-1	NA	TGCAGCGCTCCTAGCGGGGTCGGAGATGGCTACACCTTC	CSAPSGVGDGYTF
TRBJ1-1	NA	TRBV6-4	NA	TGTGCCAGCAGTGACGAGGTGAACACTGAAGCTTTCTTT	CASSDEVNTEAFF
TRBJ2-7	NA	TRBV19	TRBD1	TGTGCCAGTAGCGATGACAGGGACGAGCAGTACTTC	CASSDDRDEQYF
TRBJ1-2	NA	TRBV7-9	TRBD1	TGTGCCAGCAGCTTAGGACAGGGCCCCTATGGCTACACCTTC	CASSLGQGPYGYTF
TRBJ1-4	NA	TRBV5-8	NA	TGTGCCAGCAGCTTAGCGGGACTAGTGAATGAAAAACTGTTTTTT	CASSLAGLVNEKLFF
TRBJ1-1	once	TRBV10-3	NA	TGTGCCATTCTGGACAGTCCTGACACTGAAGCTTTCTTT	CAILDSPDTEAFF